These 31 T cell receptor beta chains originate from one sample sequenced in a study of blood T cells in healthy people across ages. Primed by a sample-barcoded 5' primer and a J-beta primer mix, a second PCR proceeded for roughly 6 to 12 cycles. TCRdb passed the 5' RACE reads through MiXCR, listing each CDR3 protein once. The sample lists over 550,000 distinct CDR3 sequences, roughly 31% occurring once. The sample consisted of blood. Every receptor here comes from a woman older than 75 in good health.

Remarks on this clonotype: This may arise from a read error, as a much more abundant clone is one base away. The rearrangement uses TRBV10-3 and TRBJ2-3, with D possibly matching TRBD2 (6 bases). CDR3 length: 14 residues. Germline lookup yields CDR1 ENHRY and CDR2 SYGVKD. As DNA, the CDR3 is TGTGCCGTCAGGGAGGCATTCAACACAGATACGCAGTATTTT. Protein: CAVREAFNTDTQYF.

This clonotype was seen repeatedly, ten times or more. J is TRBJ2-1 and V is TRBV27, with 7 positions matching TRBD2. This CDR3 spans 16 amino acids. The ends lost 5 bases at V and 4 bases at J; junction bases unmatched: 11. Germline V CDR1 and CDR2: MNHEY, SMNVEV (reference sequence). CDR3 region: CASSPYGRGGYNEQFF. DNA for the CDR3: TGTGCCAGCAGTCCTTACGGACGGGGAGGGTACAATGAGCAGTTCTTC.

The table lists this clonotype with a few counts. The gene calls are TRBV7-9 and TRBJ1-1, with unresolved D. V lost 5 bases to trimming and J lost 7 bases, with 14 bases between them. Germline CDR1 is SEHNR and CDR2 is FQNEAQ (reference sequence). The CDR3 runs to 13 residues. The CDR3 DNA follows: TGTGCCAGCAGCGCGGCAGTTTTTGTTGAAGCTTTCTTT. This translates into CASSAAVFVEAFF.

Only a few counts were recorded for this clonotype. CDR3 sequence: CSAVLGARNEQYF. In DNA, the CDR3 is TGCAGTGCTGTCCTTGGGGCGCGGAACGAGCAGTACTTC. The chain combines TRBV20-1 with TRBJ2-5; a possible D gene is TRBD1 (5 bases). The last part of the DNA fits TRBJ2-7 better; the J call may be wrong. CDR3 length: 13 residues. Per germline, CDR1 DFQATT and CDR2 SNEGSKA (reference sequence).

Ten or more counts support this clonotype. The chain is built from TRBV15 and TRBJ2-5; D gene uncertain. The V and J ends lost 5 bases and 3 bases respectively, with 4 bases between them. Germline CDR1 reads LNHNV; CDR2 reads YYDKDF (reference sequence). The CDR3 totals 11 residues. The CDR3 loop reads CATSAEETQYF. CDR3 nucleotides: TGTGCCACCAGCGCTGAAGAGACCCAGTACTTC. The entire variable domain, with the rest obtained from reference TRBV15 and TRBJ2-5, is as follows: DAMVIQNPRYQVTQFGKPVTLSCSQTLNHNVMYWYQQKSSQAPKLLFHYYDKDFNNEADTPDNFQSRRPNTSFCFLDIRSPGLGDTAMYLCATSAEETQYFGPGTRLLVL.

This clonotype was found many times. The J gene is TRBJ2-1, the V gene TRBV15, with 9 positions matching TRBD1. Germline CDR1 LNHNV, CDR2 YYDKDF (reference sequence). The CDR3 totals 14 residues. J gave up 9 bases and V 5 bases, and 8 bases lay outside the gene matches. DNA for the CDR3: TGTGCCACCAGCGCGGCCGGGACAGGGCTTGAGCAGTTCTTC. Translation gives CATSAAGTGLEQFF.

This clonotype appeared once. J is TRBJ2-1 and V is TRBV7-2; 8 bases align to TRBD2. J gave up 6 bases and V 5 bases, and 9 bases lay outside the gene matches. The CDR3 covers 15 residues. Germline CDR1 and CDR2: SGHTA and FQGNSA. Written as DNA, the CDR3 is TGTGCCAGCAGCCCCCAAGCGGGGGTCCGCAATGAGCAGTTCTTC. Its protein is CASSPQAGVRNEQFF.

This clonotype was seen more than once but under ten times. This chain uses TRBV28 with TRBJ1-1; 9 bases are a match to TRBD1. The CDR3 length is 16 residues. J lost 1 base, V lost 1 base, and 4 bases had no gene match. Germline-derived CDR1 and CDR2 are MDHEN and SYDVKM. The CDR3 reads CASSLFTGGRNTEAFF. In DNA, the CDR3 is TGTGCCAGCAGTTTATTCACAGGGGGCAGGAACACTGAAGCTTTCTTT.

This clonotype was seen many times. The V gene is TRBV2, the J gene TRBJ2-7; 8 bases are shared with TRBD2. Germline V CDR1 and CDR2: SNHLY, FYNNEI. The CDR3 covers 16 residues. Trimming took 0 bases from V and 6 from J; bases not matched to a gene: 10. CDR3 in DNA: TGTGCCAGCAGTGAAGCGCGGGGGGCGCTTTCTTCCGAGCAGTACTTC. It translates to CASSEARGALSSEQYF.

This clonotype was detected only a few times. With a much larger clone just one base away, this may be a read error. The rearrangement joins TRBV20-1 to TRBJ1-5; a possible D gene is TRBD1 (5 bases). This CDR3 is built from 15 residues. The germline CDR1 and CDR2 sequences are DFQATT and SNEGSKA (reference sequence). The DNA of the CDR3 is TGCAGTGCTAGAAAACAGGAGATTAGCAATCAGCCCCTGCATTTT. It translates to CSARKQEISNQPLHF.

The chain combines TRBV29-1 with TRBJ2-1; D is possibly TRBD1 or TRBD2 (5 bases each). The CDR3 totals 12 residues. The germline V gene has CDR1 SQVTM and CDR2 ANQGSEA. V was trimmed by 2 bases and J by 6 bases, leaving 8 bases between them. The CDR3 loop reads CSVEQGRNEQFF. The CDR3 DNA follows: TGCAGCGTTGAACAGGGACGCAATGAGCAGTTCTTC.

This chain links TRBV5-5 with TRBJ1-4; D possibly corresponds to TRBD1 (5 bases). The CDR3 sequence is 15 residues long. Germline V lookup: CDR1 SGHKS, CDR2 YYEKEE (reference sequence). Trimming cost V 3 bases and J 8 bases, with 17 bases left between them. The CDR3 loop is CASSSRAGPVEKLFF. The CDR3 nucleotides are TGTGCCAGCAGCTCCAGGGCCGGCCCCGTCGAAAAACTGTTTTTT.

This clonotype was counted a few times. Given a much more abundant clone one base away, this may be a read error. V gene TRBV9 combines with J gene TRBJ2-1, with TRBD1 matching 7 bases. The J call may be incorrect, as the DNA end agrees better with TRBJ2-7. The length of the CDR3 is 15 residues. The germline V gene has CDR1 SGDLS and CDR2 YYNGEE. CDR3: CASSGDPTGYNEQYF. The CDR3 bases are TGTGCCAGCAGCGGAGACCCGACAGGGTACAATGAGCAGTACTTC.

This clonotype was found a few times. It may be a read error: a sequence one base away is much more abundant. The chain links TRBV5-1 to TRBJ2-5, with 8 bases matching TRBD2. Trimming took 3 bases from V and 11 from J; bases not matched to a gene: 6. CDR1 and CDR2 from the germline V gene are SGHRS and YFSETQ. The CDR3 spans 12 residues. In DNA, the CDR3 is TGCGCCAGCAGCTGGGGGACTAGGGAGCAGTACTTC. As protein: CASSWGTREQYF.

The chain links TRBV30 to TRBJ1-2; D uncertain. The CDR3 consists of 12 residues. Trimming took off 2 bases at V and 4 bases at J, with 8 bases between the two ends. Per germline, CDR1 GTSNPN and CDR2 SVGIG (reference sequence). The CDR3 region is CAWSNSAYGYTF. The CDR3 DNA sequence: TGTGCCTGGAGTAATTCGGCCTATGGCTACACCTTC.

At least ten counts were recorded for this clonotype. V and J are TRBV4-2 and TRBJ2-5, with 7 nucleotides matching TRBD2. This CDR3 region has 17 residues. The trim removed 4 bases at V and 3 bases at J, leaving 14 bases unmatched. Germline V CDR1 and CDR2: LGHNA, YNFKEQ. The CDR3, as DNA: TGTGCCAGCAGCCGCTCCGTGGGAGGGGAAGGGGAAGAGACCCAGTACTTC. Its protein is CASSRSVGGEGEETQYF.

For this clonotype: A much bigger clone sits one base away, suggesting this may be a read error. This chain joins TRBV11-1 and TRBJ1-2; D not certain. V was trimmed by 5 bases and J by 2 bases, leaving 12 bases between them. The length of the CDR3 is 14 residues. CDR1 is SGHAT, CDR2 FQDESV, per germline (reference sequence). In nucleotides, the CDR3 is TGTGCCAGCAGCCCCGCGTCAGACAACTATGGCTACACCTTC. Protein: CASSPASDNYGYTF.

This clonotype was observed at least ten times. This chain joins TRBV2 and TRBJ2-7; the D gene could be TRBD1 or TRBD2 (5 bases each). The CDR3 consists of 13 residues. In germline, CDR1 is SNHLY, CDR2 FYNNEI. V shed 7 bases and J shed 5 bases, with 15 bases lying between them. CDR3 amino acids: CASNVRGDHEQYF. The CDR3, as DNA: TGTGCCAGCAATGTAAGAGGGGACCACGAGCAGTACTTC.

This clonotype was observed a handful of times. J is TRBJ2-5 and V is TRBV7-3; perhaps TRBD2 as D (7 bases). Germline CDR1 reads SGHTA; CDR2 reads FQGTGA. CDR3 size: 16 residues. The V gene lost 5 bases and the J gene lost 5 bases, with 21 bases spanning the gap. CDR3 sequence: CASSLIVGGPRETQYF. Here the CDR3 DNA reads TGTGCCAGCAGCCTCATAGTGGGGGGGCCAAGGGAGACCCAGTACTTC.

This clonotype occurred many times. This chain links TRBV5-1 with TRBJ2-1; D is unresolved. The CDR3 is 15 amino acids. Germline values: CDR1 SGHRS, CDR2 YFSETQ. Between the trimmed V and J ends, which lost 1 base and 0 bases, there was a span of 8 bases. DNA for the CDR3: TGCGCCAGCAGCTTGAGGCAGAGCTCCTACAATGAGCAGTTCTTC. It encodes CASSLRQSSYNEQFF.

A note on this clonotype: This may come from a read error, since a much larger clone is one base off. V is TRBV25-1 and J is TRBJ1-5; no reliable D call. CDR1 is MGHDK, CDR2 SYGVNS, per germline. CDR3 size: 14 residues. V gave up 8 bases and J gave up 2 bases, with 13 bases separating them. CDR3 protein: CASLWGVGNQPQHF. The CDR3 nucleotides are TGTGCCAGCTTGTGGGGTGTCGGCAATCAGCCCCAGCATTTT. The full variable domain, rest sourced from reference TRBV25-1 and TRBJ1-5, is EADIYQTPRYLVIGTGKKITLECSQTMGHDKMYWYQQDPGMELHLIHYSYGVNSTEKGDLSSESTVSRIRTEHFPLTLESARPSHTSQYLCASLWGVGNQPQHFGDGTRLSIL.

This clonotype was observed at least ten times. The V and J genes are TRBV29-1 and TRBJ1-1, with 7 bases identical to TRBD1. Per germline, CDR1 SQVTM and CDR2 ANQGSEA. V gave up 0 bases and J gave up 11 bases; unmatched junction bases: 6. The CDR3 sequence is 12 residues long. CDR3 amino acids: CSVEDARGLAFF. CDR3 DNA sequence: TGCAGCGTTGAAGATGCCAGGGGGTTGGCTTTCTTT.

The chain recombines TRBV2 with TRBJ2-1; a weak D match, TRBD2 (7 bases). This CDR3 has 13 amino acids. Looked up from germline, CDR1 is SNHLY and CDR2 is FYNNEI. Trimming pared 5 bases from V and 10 bases from J, leaving 15 bases between. The CDR3 loop reads CASSYSKGGEQFF. The CDR3 DNA sequence: TGTGCCAGCAGTTATTCGAAGGGGGGGGAGCAGTTCTTC.

There are many counts of this clonotype. The chain employs TRBV7-3 and TRBJ2-3; 8 positions agree with TRBD2. This CDR3 region has 15 residues. The ends lost 1 base at V and 4 bases at J; junction bases unmatched: 4. From germline, CDR1 is SGHTA and CDR2 FQGTGA. The CDR3 region has the DNA TGTGCCAGCAGCTTAAGCGGGACTAGTGCAGATACGCAGTATTTT. Protein product: CASSLSGTSADTQYF.

Many counts were recorded for this clonotype. The V call is TRBV29-1, the J call TRBJ1-1; tentatively, D is TRBD1 (5 bases). Trimming stripped 4 bases from V and 0 bases from J, with 12 bases between. Germline V gene data show CDR1 as SQVTM and CDR2 as ANQGSEA. This CDR3 contains 14 residues. CDR3 amino acids: CSVGGAIMNTEAFF. CDR3 DNA sequence: TGCAGCGTTGGAGGGGCGATAATGAACACTGAAGCTTTCTTT.

In this sample, this clonotype turned up once. The chain links TRBV5-1 to TRBJ1-2; D unresolved. Germline V CDR1 and CDR2: SGHRS, YFSETQ. CDR3 length: 13 residues. Between the trimmed V and J ends, which lost 5 bases and 1 base, there was a span of 9 bases. The CDR3 sequence is CASSSANNYGYTF. The CDR3 nucleotides are TGCGCCAGCAGTAGTGCCAATAACTATGGCTACACCTTC.

Concerning this clonotype: A much larger clone differs from this one at a single base, so this may be a read error. The V gene is TRBV6-1, the J gene TRBJ2-7, with TRBD1 matching 9 bases. This CDR3 is 16 amino acids long. The trim removed 10 bases at V and 6 bases at J, leaving 19 bases unmatched. CDR1 is MNHNS and CDR2 is SASEGT in the germline V gene. CDR3 DNA sequence: TGTGCCACCTCTTGGGCTTGGGACAGGGCGCGCTCCGAGCAGTACTTC. Protein product: CATSWAWDRARSEQYF.

The sample holds a few counts of this clonotype. One base away lies a much larger clone, so this may be a sequencing read error. V is TRBV9 and J is TRBJ1-2; 9 bases align to TRBD1. From germline, CDR1 is SGDLS and CDR2 YYNGEE. The CDR3 has 15 amino acids. Trimming at V came to 4 bases and at J to 4 bases, leaving 8 bases not matched to a gene. CDR3 protein: CASSPRDRVPYGYTF. The CDR3 coding sequence is TGTGCCAGCAGCCCCCGGGACAGGGTCCCCTATGGCTACACCTTC.

V and J are TRBV7-2 and TRBJ1-2; maybe TRBD1 (6 bases). CDR3 length: 15 amino acids. Germline CDR1 SGHTA, CDR2 FQGNSA. V lost 4 bases and J lost 0, with 12 bases in between. The CDR3 bases are TGTGCCAGCAGCTCCACAGGGCAGTCTAACTATGGCTACACCTTC. Protein: CASSSTGQSNYGYTF.

The chain recombines TRBV7-2 with TRBJ2-1; the match to TRBD2 covers 7 bases. Germline V gene lookup returns CDR1 SGHTA and CDR2 FQGNSA. V gave up 5 bases and J gave up 2 bases; unmatched junction bases: 15. CDR3 length: 18 residues. CDR3 DNA: TGTGCCAGCAGCCAACTCGGACATAGCGGGCCTCCCTACAATGAGCAGTTCTTC. This translates into CASSQLGHSGPPYNEQFF.

The V call is TRBV20-1, the J call TRBJ2-1, with 12 bases identical to TRBD1. In germline, CDR1 is DFQATT, CDR2 SNEGSKA (reference sequence). J gave up 8 bases and V 5 bases, and 13 bases lay outside the gene matches. CDR3 length equals 16 residues. CDR3 sequence: CSAAKPGTGGGDEQFF. In DNA form, the CDR3 reads TGCAGTGCTGCTAAACCCGGGACAGGGGGCGGGGATGAGCAGTTCTTC.